This TCR beta chain was recorded in a study of OX40 agonist ivuxolimab in advanced cancers. Turning to the study itself: An agonistic anti-OX40 (CD134) antibody, ivuxolimab, was used to treat the patients. The study reported partial responses in three patients: one hepatocellular carcinoma, two cutaneous melanoma.

The germline V gene has CDR1 ENHRY and CDR2 SYGVKD. V lost 7 bases, J lost 4 bases, and 7 bases stayed unmatched. The CDR3 has 15 residues. The method was immunoSEQ multiplex PCR; TCRdb's version includes in-frame clones alone and lacks a portion of them. The sample has about 30,000 clones; around 82% are singletons. Notes on this clone: Its target is not known.

Findings of the study overall: Dosing at 0.1 to 3.0 mg/kg was accompanied by clonal expansion of CD4+ and CD8+ blood T cells by week 6.

This receptor was obtained from an adult with an advanced solid tumor such as melanoma, head and neck, liver or kidney cancer. This material consisted of CD4+ or CD8+ T cells sorted from blood, taken in a trial of the OX40 agonist ivuxolimab. J is TRBJ2-1 and V is TRBV10-3, with 10 bases lining up with TRBD2. CDR3 sequence: CAINPAGGSYNEQFF. CDR3 in DNA: TGTGCCATCAACCCAGCGGGAGGGAGTTACAATGAGCAGTTCTTC.